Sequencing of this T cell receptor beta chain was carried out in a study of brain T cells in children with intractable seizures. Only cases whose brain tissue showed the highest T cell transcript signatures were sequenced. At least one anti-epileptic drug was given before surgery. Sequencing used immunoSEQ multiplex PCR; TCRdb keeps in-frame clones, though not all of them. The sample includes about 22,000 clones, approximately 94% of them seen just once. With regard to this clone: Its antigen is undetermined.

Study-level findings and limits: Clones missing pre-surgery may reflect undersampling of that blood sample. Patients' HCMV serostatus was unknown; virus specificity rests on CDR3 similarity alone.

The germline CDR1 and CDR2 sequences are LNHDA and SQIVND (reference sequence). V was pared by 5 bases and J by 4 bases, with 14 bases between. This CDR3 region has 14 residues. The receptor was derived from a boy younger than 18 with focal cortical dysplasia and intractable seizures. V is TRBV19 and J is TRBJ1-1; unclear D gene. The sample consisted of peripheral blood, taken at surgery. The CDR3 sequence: CASSPRREVTEAFF. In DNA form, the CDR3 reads TGTGCCAGTAGTCCCCGGCGGGAGGTCACTGAAGCTTTCTTT.